The 21 T cell receptor beta chains below all came from one sample that was sequenced in a study of patients and donors after allogeneic stem cell transplantation. TCRdb reprocessed the RT-PCR reads via MiXCR and lists one record per CDR3 protein. The sample has 30,000 or so distinct CDR3 sequences, about 6.5% seen once. The sequenced sample was blood, either unsorted or a sorted T cell fraction (not recorded which). These receptors all come from a human donor who was either an allogeneic HSCT recipient or a stem cell or donor lymphocyte infusion donor (not recorded which). It is not recorded whose cells these are; they may come from a transplant donor.

This clonotype was counted many times. The genes are TRBV2 and TRBJ1-2, with 7 bases aligning to TRBD1. Germline values: CDR1 SNHLY, CDR2 FYNNEI. The V gene end was trimmed by 6 bases and the J gene end by 2 bases; junction bases not matched to a gene: 3. The CDR3 is 13 amino acids. CDR3 in DNA: TGTGCCAGCAGCTTGGGACAGAACTATGGCTACACCTTC. It translates to CASSLGQNYGYTF.

This clonotype was counted ten times or more. CDR3 sequence reads: CSARAVNEKLFF. The CDR3 coding sequence is TGCAGTGCTAGGGCAGTTAATGAAAAACTGTTTTTT. The V gene is TRBV20-1, the J gene TRBJ1-4; D unresolved. Germline values: CDR1 DFQATT, CDR2 SNEGSKA (reference sequence). V lost 3 bases to trimming and J lost 4 bases, with 6 bases between them. The CDR3 spans 12 residues.

This clonotype was counted between two and nine times. The rearrangement links TRBV9 to TRBJ2-3; 7 bases are shared with TRBD2. Germline V CDR1 and CDR2: SGDLS, YYNGEE. V dropped 3 bases and J dropped 6; count of bases not matched to a gene: 4. CDR3 size: 13 residues. The DNA for the CDR3 is TGTGCCAGCAGCGCCCTCGGGGGGGATACGCAGTATTTT. It specifies CASSALGGDTQYF.

In this sample, this clonotype turned up many times. V usage is TRBV6-5 and J usage is TRBJ1-1, with D possibly matching TRBD1 (5 bases). V was clipped by 7 bases and J by 0 bases, with 15 bases between them. The CDR3 is 15 amino acids. CDR1 is MNHEY and CDR2 is SVGAGI in the germline V gene. The CDR3 spells CASTASWGVNTEAFF. CDR3 in DNA: TGTGCCAGCACCGCCTCGTGGGGGGTGAACACTGAAGCTTTCTTT.

This clonotype was seen ten or more times. The J gene is TRBJ1-1, the V gene TRBV20-1; D is unclear. Germline-derived CDR1 and CDR2 are DFQATT and SNEGSKA (reference sequence). The V end lost 1 base, the J end lost 0 bases, and 9 bases lay between the germline ends. CDR3 length: 14 residues. CDR3 nucleotides: TGCAGTGCTAGAGCAGGACGGTTGAACACTGAAGCTTTCTTT. Residues: CSARAGRLNTEAFF.

This clonotype was counted only a few times. The V gene is TRBV27, the J gene TRBJ2-3; 7 bases align to TRBD1. CDR3 length equals 17 residues. Germline assignment: CDR1 MNHEY and CDR2 SMNVEV (reference sequence). V lost 2 bases, J lost 1 base, and 9 bases stayed unmatched. This CDR3 is CASSLNQGVQGTDTQYF. The CDR3 DNA is TGTGCCAGCAGTTTAAACCAGGGGGTTCAAGGCACAGATACGCAGTATTTT.

The chain links TRBV9 to TRBJ1-2; D may be TRBD1 (5 bases). CDR1 and CDR2 (germline): SGDLS, YYNGEE. CDR3 length equals 14 residues. The V and J ends lost 4 bases and 2 bases respectively, with 12 bases between them. CDR3 sequence (DNA): TGTGCCAGCAGCCTAAGTGGGGGGAACTATGGCTACACCTTC. Amino acids: CASSLSGGNYGYTF.

The chain employs TRBV6-6 and TRBJ2-7, with 10 bases fitting TRBD1. The trim removed 2 bases at V and 2 bases at J, leaving 3 bases unmatched. From germline, CDR1 is MNHNY and CDR2 SVGAGI (reference sequence). CDR3 length: 15 amino acids. The CDR3 sequence is CASSYTTGGPYEQYF. The DNA for the CDR3 is TGTGCCAGCAGTTACACGACAGGGGGCCCCTACGAGCAGTACTTC.

This clonotype has just a few counts. The J gene is TRBJ2-7, the V gene TRBV4-1; 13 nucleotides line up with TRBD2. V trimming: 1 base; J trimming: 9 bases; junction bases outside the gene matches: 9. CDR3 length: 16 residues. Germline V gene lookup returns CDR1 MGHRA and CDR2 YSYEKL. CDR3 protein: CASSQGLTSGRAGQYF. CDR3 nucleotides: TGCGCCAGCAGCCAAGGTCTTACTAGCGGGAGGGCCGGGCAGTACTTC.

This clonotype was found many times. The CDR3 DNA is TGTGCCACCAGTGCTCAGGGGTTCACTGAAGCTTTCTTT. Amino acid sequence: CATSAQGFTEAFF. The chain couples TRBV24-1 to TRBJ1-1; possibly TRBD1 for D (6 bases). This CDR3 contains 13 residues. V lost 5 bases and J lost 4, with 10 bases in between. Germline values: CDR1 KGHDR, CDR2 SFDVKD.

This clonotype was seen ten or more times. V and J are TRBV20-1 and TRBJ2-1; 9 nucleotides align to TRBD2. Germline-derived CDR1 and CDR2 are DFQATT and SNEGSKA (reference sequence). The CDR3 covers 16 residues. V lost 6 bases and J lost 2; bases outside the gene matches: 11. For the CDR3, the DNA is TGCAGTGCGAGTCCTAGCGGGGTCTGGGCCTACAATGAGCAGTTCTTC. Protein sequence: CSASPSGVWAYNEQFF.

The chain links TRBV6-1 to TRBJ2-2, with D tentatively TRBD1 or TRBD2 (5 bases each). The germline V gene encodes CDR1 MNHNS and CDR2 SASEGT. The CDR3 extends over 12 amino acids. Trimming removed 6 bases at V and 4 bases at J, with 6 bases between. CDR3 region: CASRRGTGELFF. In nucleotides, the CDR3 is TGTGCCAGCAGGAGGGGCACCGGGGAGCTGTTTTTT.

This clonotype was seen ten or more times. The chain recombines TRBV7-2 with TRBJ1-4; the D gene is possibly TRBD1 (6 bases). The germline CDR1 and CDR2 sequences are SGHTA and FQGNSA. The CDR3 has 14 residues. The ends were cut back, 3 bases at V and 10 bases at J, with 15 bases in the middle. The CDR3 nucleotides are TGTGCCAGCAGCTTCCGGGACAACCCACGAAAACTGTTTTTT. This gives the protein CASSFRDNPRKLFF.

This clonotype appeared many times. The chain uses TRBV7-9 and TRBJ1-3; D perhaps matches TRBD1 (6 bases). The germline V gene encodes CDR1 SEHNR and CDR2 FQNEAQ (reference sequence). Trimming took 4 bases from V and 0 from J, leaving 10 bases between them. The CDR3 loop spans 15 amino acids. CDR3 protein: CASSSSGASGNTIYF. CDR3 coding DNA: TGTGCCAGCAGCTCCTCAGGGGCCTCTGGAAACACCATATATTTT.

The sample holds a few counts of this clonotype. The gene calls are TRBV5-1 and TRBJ2-2; 10 bases align to TRBD2. The CDR3 totals 16 residues. J gave up 5 bases and V 2 bases, and 6 bases lay outside the gene matches. Germline lookup yields CDR1 SGHRS and CDR2 YFSETQ. CDR3 residues: CASSFSPSGSTGELFF. CDR3 DNA: TGCGCCAGCAGCTTTAGTCCTAGCGGGAGTACCGGGGAGCTGTTTTTT.

This clonotype appeared many times. J is TRBJ2-3 and V is TRBV6-2 or TRBV6-3; a possible D gene is TRBD2 (5 bases). The CDR3 covers 16 residues. Trimming took off 5 bases at V and 6 bases at J, with 21 bases between the two ends. Looked up from germline, CDR1 is MNHEY and CDR2 is SVGEGT. CDR3 in DNA: TGTGCCAGCAGTCCCGACACCAGGAGGCTCGGGGATACGCAGTATTTT. Its protein is CASSPDTRRLGDTQYF.

About this clonotype: An end of the junction does not agree with germline; a read error may underlie this. The V call is TRBV7-7, the J call TRBJ2-1, with 8 bases matching TRBD2. CDR3 length: 15 residues. CDR1 SSHAT and CDR2 FNYEAQ come from the germline V gene (reference sequence). The CDR3 DNA reads as TGTGCCAGCTGCTTAGTTAGCGGGGCTTACAATGAGCAGTTCTTC. Translating it yields CASCLVSGAYNEQFF. Based on the CDR3 plus reference TRBV7-7 and TRBJ2-1, the full variable domain is GAGVSQSPRYKVTKRGQDVTLRCDPISSHATLYWYQQALGQGPEFLTYFNYEAQPDKSGLPSDRFSAERPEGSISTLTIQRTEQRDSAMYRCASCLVSGAYNEQFFGPGTRLTVL.

This clonotype was seen more than once but under ten times. V is TRBV6-1 and J is TRBJ2-7; 7 nucleotides align to TRBD1. CDR1 and CDR2 from the germline V gene are MNHNS and SASEGT. V lost 4 bases, J lost 3 bases, and 12 bases stayed unmatched. The CDR3 extends over 16 amino acids. CDR3 bases: TGTGCCAGCAGTGGAAGTCCGGGACAGCCGAACTACGAGCAGTACTTC. Its protein product is CASSGSPGQPNYEQYF.

Only one count was recorded for this clonotype. The chain is built from TRBV4-2 and TRBJ2-3; D may correspond to TRBD1 or TRBD2 (5 bases each). Germline lookup yields CDR1 LGHNA and CDR2 YNFKEQ. This CDR3 is 16 amino acids long. V shed 0 bases and J shed 2 bases, with 12 bases lying between them. This CDR3 reads CASSQDPGQNTDTQYF. CDR3 DNA: TGTGCCAGCAGCCAAGACCCGGGGCAGAACACAGATACGCAGTATTTT.

This clonotype was recorded at least ten times. The chain carries TRBV27 and TRBJ1-2; possibly TRBD1 for D (5 bases). CDR3 length: 16 residues. V lost 6 bases to trimming and J lost 4 bases, with 21 bases between them. Germline V gene sequence: CDR1 MNHEY, CDR2 SMNVEV (reference sequence). The CDR3 coding sequence is TGTGCCAGCAGGCCCTCGGGGTGGGGGACGTTCTATGGCTACACCTTC. Translation gives CASRPSGWGTFYGYTF.

This clonotype occurred many times. The chain carries TRBV7-9 and TRBJ1-4, with D perhaps TRBD1 (6 bases). Trimming took off 0 bases at V and 7 bases at J, with 15 bases between the two ends. This CDR3 region has 16 residues. Germline CDR1 is SEHNR and CDR2 is FQNEAQ (reference sequence). The CDR3 spells CASSLASGRGGEKLFF. DNA for the CDR3: TGTGCCAGCAGCTTAGCGTCGGGCAGGGGAGGTGAAAAACTGTTTTTT.